The TCR beta chain under discussion was sequenced for a study of blood T cell repertoires in COVID-19. Turning to the study itself: The samples span acute and convalescent COVID-19 from the United States, Italy and Spain. From T cells, B-cell-depleted T cells, or PBMCs came the material, which was cDNA or gDNA.

As handled by the study authors: For nucleated cells, counts were estimated from reference gene primer amplification. Libraries were prepared by immunoSEQ multiplex PCR; TCRdb keeps only in-frame clonotypes and omits some of them. The V and J calls and clone size are taken from that table; D and trimming were inferred from the DNA. Of approximately 190,000 clones listed, 85% to 90% are singletons. The V and J ends lost 6 bases and 6 bases, in that order; junction bases with no gene match: 2. The CDR3 length is 13 residues. Germline-derived CDR1 and CDR2 are KGHSH and LQKENI. The rearrangement uses TRBV18 and TRBJ2-4; 10 bases fit TRBD1. Input material: peripheral blood. This clonotype was obtained from a man in his forties with active or convalescent COVID-19. CDR3 loop: CASSGDRGNIQYF. The CDR3, as DNA: TGTGCCAGCTCGGGGGACAGGGGAAACATTCAGTACTTC.